This entry describes one TCR beta chain. What it binds is unknown. With random hexamers, reverse transcription was performed on about 0.5 to 1 ug of RNA. TCRdb passed the immunoSEQ multiplex PCR reads through MiXCR, listing each CDR3 protein once. The data contain around 160,000 distinct CDR3 sequences, approximately 94% of them singletons. CD8+ and CD4+ blood T cells underwent TCR beta sequencing. The source of the sample is a study of CD8 T cells in Susac syndrome. Study-wide points: A relatively small number of individuals underwent TCR sequencing and HLA analysis.

This receptor was taken from a human donor with multiple sclerosis. Sequencing was performed on CD4+ T cells from PBMCs.

Here the CDR3 DNA reads TGTGCCAGCAGTTACCTGACGCTTCGCAGCGGGCAAGAACAGATCAGCCTCCAAGAGACCCAGTACTTC. Protein sequence: CASSYLTLRSGQEQISLQETQYF. The V and J genes are TRBV6-2 or TRBV6-3 and TRBJ2-5; perhaps TRBD2 as D (6 bases). Germline lookup yields CDR1 MNHEY and CDR2 SVGEGT. The CDR3 length is 23 residues. V was shortened by 2 bases and J by 1 base, with 35 bases between the two germline ends.